Listed below are T cell receptor beta chains from one sample, sequenced in a study of neurological immune-mediated disorders. Each CDR3 protein gets one entry after TCRdb re-called the 5' RACE reads with MiXCR. Of approximately 21,000 distinct CDR3 sequences detected, roughly 6.2% appear once; the ten largest clones hold about 42%. What was sequenced was CD8+ T cells from blood. The receptors originated from a man younger than 35 in good health. Both conserved end residues are part of each CDR3. A D gene is named only where the DNA matches it firmly. Rows may omit the clone size; those that give it use once, few, many or a size class.

d_call: NA; clone_size: many; j_call: TRBJ2-3; v_call: TRBV7-9; cdr3_nt: TGTGCCAGCAGCTCCCCCTCAGGCTGGACAGATACGCAGTATTTT; cdr3_aa: CASSSPSGWTDTQYF
d_call: NA; clone_size: many; j_call: TRBJ2-4; v_call: TRBV30; cdr3_nt: TGTGCCTGGAGTGCGGTAGAAAACATTCAGTACTTC; cdr3_aa: CAWSAVENIQYF
d_call: TRBD2; clone_size: many; j_call: TRBJ2-1; v_call: TRBV12-3/TRBV12-4; cdr3_nt: TGTGCCAGCAGCCTTAGCGGGGGGCTCAATGAGCAGTTCTTC; cdr3_aa: CASSLSGGLNEQFF
d_call: TRBD2; clone_size: many; j_call: TRBJ2-7; v_call: TRBV5-1; cdr3_nt: TGCGCCAGCAGCTTGACAGCGGGGGGGCTCTACGAGCAGTACTTC; cdr3_aa: CASSLTAGGLYEQYF
d_call: TRBD2; clone_size: many; j_call: TRBJ2-1; v_call: TRBV4-3; cdr3_nt: TGCGCCAGCAGTATTGGGACCAGCGGGGGGTTTAATGAGCAGTTCTTC; cdr3_aa: CASSIGTSGGFNEQFF
d_call: TRBD2; clone_size: many; j_call: TRBJ2-5; v_call: TRBV5-1; cdr3_nt: TGCGCCAGCAGCTTGGGGGCGCAGCGGGGGTTCCAAGAGACCCAGTACTTC; cdr3_aa: CASSLGAQRGFQETQYF
d_call: NA; clone_size: many; j_call: TRBJ1-2; v_call: TRBV4-3; cdr3_nt: TGCGCCAGCAGCCCAGGGCGGTTCTGGACATCCGAAGGCTACACCTTC; cdr3_aa: CASSPGRFWTSEGYTF
d_call: TRBD1; clone_size: many; j_call: TRBJ2-7; v_call: TRBV5-5; cdr3_nt: TGTGCCAGCAGCTTGGTCCCGGGACAGGGGTTCTACGAGCAGTACTTC; cdr3_aa: CASSLVPGQGFYEQYF
d_call: NA; clone_size: many; j_call: TRBJ1-1; v_call: TRBV20-1; cdr3_nt: TGCAGTGCCGACCGGATGAACACTGAAGCTTTCTTT; cdr3_aa: CSADRMNTEAFF
d_call: NA; clone_size: many; j_call: TRBJ2-3; v_call: TRBV30; cdr3_nt: TGTGCCTGGAGGCCGAGACTTCTCACAGATACGCAGTATTTT; cdr3_aa: CAWRPRLLTDTQYF
d_call: NA; clone_size: many; j_call: TRBJ1-6; v_call: TRBV5-6; cdr3_nt: TGTGCCAGCAGCTTTCAAAATGCGGGATGGCATAATTCACCCCTCCACTTT; cdr3_aa: CASSFQNAGWHNSPLHF
d_call: NA; clone_size: many; j_call: TRBJ1-5; v_call: TRBV12-3/TRBV12-4; cdr3_nt: TGTGCCAGCAGGGAGGGGGGCAATCAGCCCCAGCATTTT; cdr3_aa: CASREGGNQPQHF
d_call: TRBD1; clone_size: many; j_call: TRBJ1-2; v_call: TRBV5-6; cdr3_nt: TGTGCCAGCAGCGCACAGGGGTATGGGTATGGCTACACCTTC; cdr3_aa: CASSAQGYGYGYTF
d_call: NA; clone_size: many; j_call: TRBJ1-4; v_call: TRBV12-3/TRBV12-4; cdr3_nt: TGTGCCAGCAGTCTAACCGACTACGGGACCTCTAATGAAAAACTGTTTTTT; cdr3_aa: CASSLTDYGTSNEKLFF
d_call: NA; clone_size: many; j_call: TRBJ2-5; v_call: TRBV4-1; cdr3_nt: TGCGCCAGCAGCCAAGATAGGGAGACCCAGTACTTC; cdr3_aa: CASSQDRETQYF
d_call: TRBD1; clone_size: many; j_call: TRBJ2-7; v_call: TRBV5-1; cdr3_nt: TGCGCCAGCAGCACTTCTCCGGGACAGGGGGCCTACGAGCAGTACTTC; cdr3_aa: CASSTSPGQGAYEQYF
d_call: TRBD1; clone_size: many; j_call: TRBJ1-2; v_call: TRBV6-5; cdr3_nt: TGTGCCAGCAGTTACTCCGGAGGGGGCGGAAACTATGGCTACACCTTC; cdr3_aa: CASSYSGGGGNYGYTF
d_call: NA; clone_size: many; j_call: TRBJ2-1; v_call: TRBV10-3; cdr3_nt: TGTGCCATCAAGGACGGAGCTGAGCAGTTCTTC; cdr3_aa: CAIKDGAEQFF
d_call: NA; clone_size: many; j_call: TRBJ1-1; v_call: TRBV20-1; cdr3_nt: TGCAGTGCTAGTACCGCCTTCTTCACTGAAGCTTTCTTT; cdr3_aa: CSASTAFFTEAFF
d_call: NA; clone_size: many; j_call: TRBJ2-7; v_call: TRBV27; cdr3_nt: TGTGCCAGCAGTTTACGGGGGGCTGGCCACGAGCAGTACTTC; cdr3_aa: CASSLRGAGHEQYF
d_call: NA; clone_size: many; j_call: TRBJ1-1; v_call: TRBV6-6; cdr3_nt: TGTGCCAGCAGTTACGTGGGTGAAGCTTTCTTT; cdr3_aa: CASSYVGEAFF
d_call: NA; clone_size: many; j_call: TRBJ2-5; v_call: TRBV3-1; cdr3_nt: TGTGCCAGCAGCCTGCAGGGAGTCCGGAGACGAGAGACCCAGTACTTC; cdr3_aa: CASSLQGVRRRETQYF
d_call: TRBD1; clone_size: many; j_call: TRBJ2-7; v_call: TRBV4-3; cdr3_nt: TGCGCCAGCAGCCAAGATTCCCCAGGGACAGTCTACTCCTACGAGCAGTACTTC; cdr3_aa: CASSQDSPGTVYSYEQYF
d_call: NA; clone_size: NA; j_call: TRBJ2-2; v_call: TRBV6-5; cdr3_nt: TGTGCCAGCAGTTACAATGGCGCCGGGGAGCTGTTTTTT; cdr3_aa: CASSYNGAGELFF
d_call: NA; clone_size: many; j_call: TRBJ1-2; v_call: TRBV9; cdr3_nt: TGTGCCAGCAGCGTAGCTGTGGGGGCCGACTATGGCTACACCTTC; cdr3_aa: CASSVAVGADYGYTF
d_call: NA; clone_size: NA; j_call: TRBJ2-2; v_call: TRBV4-1; cdr3_nt: TGCGCCAGCAGCCAAGGTCAGGGTCACACCGGGGAGCTGTTTTTT; cdr3_aa: CASSQGQGHTGELFF
d_call: NA; clone_size: many; j_call: TRBJ1-1; v_call: TRBV6-5; cdr3_nt: TGTGCCAGCAGTCACAGGGAGGTTGGGGTGAACACTGAAGCTTTCTTT; cdr3_aa: CASSHREVGVNTEAFF
d_call: TRBD2; clone_size: many; j_call: TRBJ2-1; v_call: TRBV5-1; cdr3_nt: TGCGCCAGCAGTCAGACTAGCGGGGGGTCCTACAATGAGCAGTTCTTC; cdr3_aa: CASSQTSGGSYNEQFF
d_call: NA; clone_size: many; j_call: TRBJ1-5; v_call: TRBV4-2; cdr3_nt: TGTGCCAGCAGCCAAGAGGCAGGGATTCATCAGCCCCAGCATTTT; cdr3_aa: CASSQEAGIHQPQHF
d_call: NA; clone_size: many; j_call: TRBJ2-3; v_call: TRBV14; cdr3_nt: TGTGCCAGCAGTAGAGCTAGCACAGATACGCAGTATTTT; cdr3_aa: CASSRASTDTQYF
d_call: NA; clone_size: many; j_call: TRBJ2-1; v_call: TRBV12-3/TRBV12-4; cdr3_nt: TGTGCCAGCAGCTTAAAGCGAGGGGATGAGCAGTTCTTC; cdr3_aa: CASSLKRGDEQFF
d_call: TRBD2; clone_size: many; j_call: TRBJ2-1; v_call: TRBV20-1; cdr3_nt: TGCAGTGCCGTAAGCGGGGGCCTCTCCTACAATGAGCAGTTCTTC; cdr3_aa: CSAVSGGLSYNEQFF
d_call: NA; clone_size: many; j_call: TRBJ2-7; v_call: TRBV10-3; cdr3_nt: TGTGCCACCGGCATAGGGGCCGAGCAGTACTTC; cdr3_aa: CATGIGAEQYF
d_call: NA; clone_size: few; j_call: TRBJ1-5; v_call: TRBV27; cdr3_nt: TGTGCCAGCAGTTTAAGTGAGAATCAGCCCCAGCATTTT; cdr3_aa: CASSLSENQPQHF
d_call: NA; clone_size: many; j_call: TRBJ1-1; v_call: TRBV4-1; cdr3_nt: TGCGCCAGCAGCCAAACCCGGAACACTGAAGCTTTCTTT; cdr3_aa: CASSQTRNTEAFF
d_call: NA; clone_size: many; j_call: TRBJ1-6; v_call: TRBV7-9; cdr3_nt: TGTGCCAGCAGCTTAAGGAATTCACCCCTCCACTTT; cdr3_aa: CASSLRNSPLHF
d_call: NA; clone_size: many; j_call: TRBJ2-6; v_call: TRBV5-1; cdr3_nt: TGCGCCAGCAGCTCCGCTTACTCTGGGGCCAACGTCCTGACTTTC; cdr3_aa: CASSSAYSGANVLTF
d_call: NA; clone_size: many; j_call: TRBJ2-2; v_call: TRBV29-1; cdr3_nt: TGCAGCGTTGAACGGGGGGCGGCCACCGGGGAGCTGTTTTTT; cdr3_aa: CSVERGAATGELFF
d_call: NA; clone_size: many; j_call: TRBJ1-1; v_call: TRBV7-6; cdr3_nt: TGTGCCAGCAGCTTAGAGTCCTCCGCGGGCACTGAAGCTTTCTTT; cdr3_aa: CASSLESSAGTEAFF
d_call: NA; clone_size: many; j_call: TRBJ1-3; v_call: TRBV29-1; cdr3_nt: TGCAGCGTTGAAGGGACAGAAGGAAACACCATATATTTT; cdr3_aa: CSVEGTEGNTIYF
d_call: NA; clone_size: many; j_call: TRBJ2-1; v_call: TRBV5-1; cdr3_nt: TGCGCCAGCAGCTTGTTTTGGGGTTCCTACAATGAGCAGTTCTTC; cdr3_aa: CASSLFWGSYNEQFF
d_call: TRBD1; clone_size: many; j_call: TRBJ1-6; v_call: TRBV6-5; cdr3_nt: TGTGCCAGCAGTGACCGACAGGGCGTATTTAATTCACCCCTCCACTTT; cdr3_aa: CASSDRQGVFNSPLHF
d_call: TRBD1; clone_size: many; j_call: TRBJ1-5; v_call: TRBV5-5; cdr3_nt: TGTGCCAGCAGCTCAGGGGGAGGAACCATGAGGCAGCCCCAGCATTTT; cdr3_aa: CASSSGGGTMRQPQHF
d_call: NA; clone_size: many; j_call: TRBJ1-1; v_call: TRBV9; cdr3_nt: TGTGCCAGCAGCGTAGGTAGCGCCACTGAAGCTTTCTTT; cdr3_aa: CASSVGSATEAFF
d_call: TRBD1; clone_size: many; j_call: TRBJ1-1; v_call: TRBV11-2; cdr3_nt: TGTGCCAGCAGCCGAGTCAAGACAGGGCTTAACACTGAAGCTTTCTTT; cdr3_aa: CASSRVKTGLNTEAFF
d_call: NA; clone_size: NA; j_call: TRBJ2-6; v_call: TRBV7-6; cdr3_nt: TGTGCCAGCAGCTTAGCGGCAGGTCCTGGGGCCAACGTCCTGACTTTC; cdr3_aa: CASSLAAGPGANVLTF
d_call: NA; clone_size: many; j_call: TRBJ2-7; v_call: TRBV5-5; cdr3_nt: TGTGCCAGCAGCACGGGACTCTCGAGGGAGCAGTACTTC; cdr3_aa: CASSTGLSREQYF
d_call: NA; clone_size: many; j_call: TRBJ1-1; v_call: TRBV7-2; cdr3_nt: TGTGCCAGCAGCTCGAGCACTGAAGCTTTCTTT; cdr3_aa: CASSSSTEAFF
d_call: TRBD1; clone_size: many; j_call: TRBJ1-1; v_call: TRBV29-1; cdr3_nt: TGCAGCGCCGCCGGGACAGAGATGAACACTGAAGCTTTCTTT; cdr3_aa: CSAAGTEMNTEAFF
d_call: TRBD1; clone_size: many; j_call: TRBJ2-7; v_call: TRBV20-1; cdr3_nt: TGCAGTGCCGAGGGACAGGGGGTTATCGAGCAGTACTTC; cdr3_aa: CSAEGQGVIEQYF
d_call: TRBD2; clone_size: many; j_call: TRBJ2-3; v_call: TRBV27; cdr3_nt: TGTGCCAGCTCAAATAGCGGGAGCCATCAAGATACGCAGTATTTT; cdr3_aa: CASSNSGSHQDTQYF
d_call: NA; clone_size: medium-sized; j_call: TRBJ1-1; v_call: TRBV6-1; cdr3_nt: TGTGCCAGCAGTGATAGACGGAGACGTCTGTACACTGAAGCTTTCTTT; cdr3_aa: CASSDRRRRLYTEAFF
d_call: TRBD2; clone_size: many; j_call: TRBJ2-7; v_call: TRBV25-1; cdr3_nt: TGTGCCAGCAGTGAGGAGCGGGGGTTCGATTCCGAGCAGTACTTC; cdr3_aa: CASSEERGFDSEQYF
d_call: NA; clone_size: many; j_call: TRBJ1-2; v_call: TRBV27; cdr3_nt: TGTGCCAGCAGTACGAGTCTAGGGCAGTTAAACAGCTATGGCTACACCTTC; cdr3_aa: CASSTSLGQLNSYGYTF
d_call: NA; clone_size: many; j_call: TRBJ2-7; v_call: TRBV7-9; cdr3_nt: TGTGCCAGCAGCCCCGAAGGTAGTCACGAGCAGTACTTC; cdr3_aa: CASSPEGSHEQYF
d_call: TRBD1; clone_size: many; j_call: TRBJ2-1; v_call: TRBV5-6; cdr3_nt: TGTGCCAGCAGCCCAGACCGGGACAGGGGCGAGCAGTTCTTC; cdr3_aa: CASSPDRDRGEQFF
d_call: NA; clone_size: many; j_call: TRBJ1-1; v_call: TRBV3-1; cdr3_nt: TGTGCCAGCAGCCCTGAGGTCGGGGCAGACACTGAAGCTTTCTTT; cdr3_aa: CASSPEVGADTEAFF
d_call: TRBD1; clone_size: many; j_call: TRBJ2-5; v_call: TRBV5-1; cdr3_nt: TGCGCCAGCAGCCACGGGACAGGCTTACAAGAGACCCAGTACTTC; cdr3_aa: CASSHGTGLQETQYF